The clone carrying this T cell receptor (beta chain) showed up just a few times. The antigen remains undetermined. cDNA molecules carried unique molecular identifiers, and template switching added a universal primer site. One entry per CDR3 protein, called by TCRdb with MiXCR from the 5' RACE reads. The profile covers about 200,000 distinct CDR3 sequences, with 5.5% to 7.5% appearing a single time and roughly 15% taken by the ten largest. V gave up 3 bases and J gave up 0 bases, with 9 bases separating them. CDR1 is DFQATT, CDR2 SNEGSKA, per germline (reference sequence). This CDR3 comprises 13 residues. The data were taken from a study of identical twins. General study results and limits: Twin pairs' shared out-of-frame alpha sequences were enriched in low generation probability. Twins' excess sharing was less marked for out-of-frame beta sequences. A lower insertion count was a feature of abundant cord blood beta clonotypes, with no such feature in memory repertoires.

These same data were also listed under a study on T cells expressing NK-cell markers.

Material: CD8+ T cells sorted from blood. The receptor's source is a woman under 30 in good health. The chain links TRBV20-1 to TRBJ2-7; the D is unclear. The CDR3: CSARDPDSYEQYF. CDR3 nucleotide sequence: TGCAGTGCTAGGGATCCCGACTCCTACGAGCAGTACTTC.